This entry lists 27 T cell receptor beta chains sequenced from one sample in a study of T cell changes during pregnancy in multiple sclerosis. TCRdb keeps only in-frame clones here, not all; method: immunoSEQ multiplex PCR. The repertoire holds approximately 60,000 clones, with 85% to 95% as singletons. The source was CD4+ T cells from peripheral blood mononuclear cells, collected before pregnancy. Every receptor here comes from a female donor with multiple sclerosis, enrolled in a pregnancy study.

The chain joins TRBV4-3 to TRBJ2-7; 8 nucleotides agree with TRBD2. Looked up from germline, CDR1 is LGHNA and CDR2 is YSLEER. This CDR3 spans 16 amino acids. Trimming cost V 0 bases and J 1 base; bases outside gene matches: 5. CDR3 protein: CASSQDSGSGSYEQYF. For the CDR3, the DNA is TGCGCCAGCAGCCAAGACAGCGGGAGTGGATCCTACGAGCAGTACTTC.

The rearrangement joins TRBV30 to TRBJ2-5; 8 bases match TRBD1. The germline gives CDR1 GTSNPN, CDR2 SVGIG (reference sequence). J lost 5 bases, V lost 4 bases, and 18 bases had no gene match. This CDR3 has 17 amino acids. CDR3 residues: CAWTHAGQVSRWETQYF. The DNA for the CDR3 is TGTGCCTGGACCCATGCGGGACAGGTCTCTAGGTGGGAGACCCAGTACTTC. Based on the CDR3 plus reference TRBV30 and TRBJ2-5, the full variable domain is SQTIHQWPATLVQPVGSPLSLECTVEGTSNPNLYWYRQAAGRGLQLLFYSVGIGQISSEVPQNLSASRPQDRQFILSSKKLLLSDSGFYLCAWTHAGQVSRWETQYFGPGTRLLVL.

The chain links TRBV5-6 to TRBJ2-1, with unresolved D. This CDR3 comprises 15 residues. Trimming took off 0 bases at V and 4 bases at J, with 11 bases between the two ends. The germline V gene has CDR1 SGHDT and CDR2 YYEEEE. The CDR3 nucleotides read TGTGCCAGCAGCTTGGATCTTGGCCCTTACAATGAGCAGTTCTTC. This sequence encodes CASSLDLGPYNEQFF.

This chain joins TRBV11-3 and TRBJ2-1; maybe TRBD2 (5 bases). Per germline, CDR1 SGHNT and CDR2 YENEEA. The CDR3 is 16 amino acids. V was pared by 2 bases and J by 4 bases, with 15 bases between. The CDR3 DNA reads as TGTGCCAGCAGCTTATTATGGGGAGAGGGATACAATGAGCAGTTCTTC. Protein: CASSLLWGEGYNEQFF.

The CDR3 reads CASRTNGGNSYEQYF. DNA of the CDR3: TGTGCCAGCAGAACTAATGGAGGGAACTCCTACGAGCAGTACTTC. The genes are TRBV6-6 and TRBJ2-7; D perhaps matches TRBD2 (6 bases). V lost 6 bases, J lost 0 bases, and 15 bases lay in between. CDR3 size: 15 residues. CDR1 MNHNY and CDR2 SVGAGI come from the germline V gene (reference sequence).

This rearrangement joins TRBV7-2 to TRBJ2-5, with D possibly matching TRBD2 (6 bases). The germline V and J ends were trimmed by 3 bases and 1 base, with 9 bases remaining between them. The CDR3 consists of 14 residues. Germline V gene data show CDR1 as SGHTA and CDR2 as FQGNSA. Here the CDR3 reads CASSFGRSQETQYF. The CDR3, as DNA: TGTGCCAGCAGCTTCGGGAGATCCCAAGAGACCCAGTACTTC.

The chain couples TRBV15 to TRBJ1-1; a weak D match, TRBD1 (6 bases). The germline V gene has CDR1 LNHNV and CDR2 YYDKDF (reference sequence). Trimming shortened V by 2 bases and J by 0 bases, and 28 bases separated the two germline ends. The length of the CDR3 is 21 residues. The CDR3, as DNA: TGTGCCACCAGCAGACCGAGTAGCATAGTCGGGACAACACCGTTGAACACTGAAGCTTTCTTT. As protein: CATSRPSSIVGTTPLNTEAFF.

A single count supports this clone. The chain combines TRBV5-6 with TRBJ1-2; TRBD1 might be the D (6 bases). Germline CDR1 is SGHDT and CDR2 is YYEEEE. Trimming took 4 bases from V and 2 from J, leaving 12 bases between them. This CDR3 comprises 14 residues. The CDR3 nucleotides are TGTGCCAGCAGCAGTAGACAGGACAACTATGGCTACACCTTC. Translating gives CASSSRQDNYGYTF. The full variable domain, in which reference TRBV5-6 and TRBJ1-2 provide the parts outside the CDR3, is DAGVTQSPTHLIKTRGQQVTLRCSPKSGHDTVSWYQQALGQGPQFIFQYYEEEERQRGNFPDRFSGHQFPNYSSELNVNALLLGDSALYLCASSSRQDNYGYTFGSGTRLTVV.

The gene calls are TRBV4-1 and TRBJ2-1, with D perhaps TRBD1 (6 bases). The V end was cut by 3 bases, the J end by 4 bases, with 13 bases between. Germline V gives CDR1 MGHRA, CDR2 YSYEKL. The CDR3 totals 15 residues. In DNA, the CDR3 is TGCGCCAGCAGCCAGTCAGGGGTCCCTTACAATGAGCAGTTCTTC. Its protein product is CASSQSGVPYNEQFF.

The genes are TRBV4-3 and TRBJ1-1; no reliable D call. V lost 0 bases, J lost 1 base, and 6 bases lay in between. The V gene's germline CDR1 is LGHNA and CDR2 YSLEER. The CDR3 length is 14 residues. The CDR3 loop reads CASSQEGPNTEAFF. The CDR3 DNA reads TGCGCCAGCAGCCAAGAGGGCCCGAACACTGAAGCTTTCTTT.

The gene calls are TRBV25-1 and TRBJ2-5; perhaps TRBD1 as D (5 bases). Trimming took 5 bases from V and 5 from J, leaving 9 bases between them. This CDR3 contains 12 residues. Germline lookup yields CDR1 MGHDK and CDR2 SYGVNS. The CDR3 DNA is TGTGCCAGCAGTAGGGGATGGGAGACCCAGTACTTC. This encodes CASSRGWETQYF.

CDR3 nucleotide sequence: TGTGCCAGCAGTCCCCGTTTGGGGGGAGGGCCAGATACGCAGTATTTT. The encoded protein is CASSPRLGGGPDTQYF. The rearrangement links TRBV7-9 to TRBJ2-3, with TRBD2 matching over 7 bases. V lost 6 bases and J lost 4; bases outside the gene matches: 13. From germline, CDR1 is SEHNR and CDR2 FQNEAQ (reference sequence). This CDR3 contains 16 residues.

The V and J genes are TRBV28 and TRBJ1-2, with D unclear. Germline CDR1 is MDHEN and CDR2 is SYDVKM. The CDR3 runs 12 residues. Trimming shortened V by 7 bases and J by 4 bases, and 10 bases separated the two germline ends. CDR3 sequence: CASTTRVYGYTF. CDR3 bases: TGTGCCAGCACCACCCGGGTCTATGGCTACACCTTC.

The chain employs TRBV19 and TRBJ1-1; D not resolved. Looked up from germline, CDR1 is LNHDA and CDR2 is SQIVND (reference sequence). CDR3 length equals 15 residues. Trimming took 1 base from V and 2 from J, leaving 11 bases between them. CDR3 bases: TGTGCCAGTAGTATAGCTGTGGCAGTCAACACTGAAGCTTTCTTT. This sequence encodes CASSIAVAVNTEAFF.

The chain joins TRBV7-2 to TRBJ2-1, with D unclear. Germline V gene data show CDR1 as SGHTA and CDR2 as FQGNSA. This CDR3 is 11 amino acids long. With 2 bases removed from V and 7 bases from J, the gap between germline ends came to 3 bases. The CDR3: CASSLLNEQFF. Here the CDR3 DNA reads TGTGCCAGCAGCTTACTAAATGAGCAGTTCTTC.

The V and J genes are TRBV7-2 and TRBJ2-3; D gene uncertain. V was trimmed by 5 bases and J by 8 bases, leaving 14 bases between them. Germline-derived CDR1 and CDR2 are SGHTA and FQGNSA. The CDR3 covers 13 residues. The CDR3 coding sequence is TGTGCCAGCAGCCGGTCTGATTATCCTACGCAGTATTTT. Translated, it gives CASSRSDYPTQYF. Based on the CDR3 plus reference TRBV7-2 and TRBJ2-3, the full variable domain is GAGVSQSPSNKVTEKGKDVELRCDPISGHTALYWYRQSLGQGLEFLIYFQGNSAPDKSGLPSDRFSAERTGGSVSTLTIQRTQQEDSAVYLCASSRSDYPTQYFGPGTRLTVL.

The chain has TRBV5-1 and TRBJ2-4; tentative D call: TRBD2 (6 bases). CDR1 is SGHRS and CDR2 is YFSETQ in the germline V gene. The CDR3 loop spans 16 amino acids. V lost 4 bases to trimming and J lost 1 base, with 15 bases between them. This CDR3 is CASSPSTSSAKNIQYF. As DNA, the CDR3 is TGCGCCAGCAGCCCCTCGACTAGTTCGGCCAAAAACATTCAGTACTTC.

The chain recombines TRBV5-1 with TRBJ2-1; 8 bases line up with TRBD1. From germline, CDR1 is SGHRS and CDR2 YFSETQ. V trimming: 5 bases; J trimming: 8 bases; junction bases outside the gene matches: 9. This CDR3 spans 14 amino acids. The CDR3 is CASSLDRVSDEQFF. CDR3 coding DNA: TGCGCCAGCAGTCTGGACAGGGTCTCGGATGAGCAGTTCTTC.

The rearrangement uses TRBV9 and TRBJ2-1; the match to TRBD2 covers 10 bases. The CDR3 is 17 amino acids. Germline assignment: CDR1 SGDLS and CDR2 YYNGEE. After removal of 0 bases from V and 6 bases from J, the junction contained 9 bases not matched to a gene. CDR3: CASSVGWEREGPNEQFF. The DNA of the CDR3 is TGTGCCAGCAGCGTAGGGTGGGAGCGGGAGGGCCCCAATGAGCAGTTCTTC. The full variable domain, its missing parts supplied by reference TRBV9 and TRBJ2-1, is DSGVTQTPKHLITATGQRVTLRCSPRSGDLSVYWYQQSLDQGLQFLIQYYNGEERAKGNILERFSAQQFPDLHSELNLSSLELGDSALYFCASSVGWEREGPNEQFFGPGTRLTVL.

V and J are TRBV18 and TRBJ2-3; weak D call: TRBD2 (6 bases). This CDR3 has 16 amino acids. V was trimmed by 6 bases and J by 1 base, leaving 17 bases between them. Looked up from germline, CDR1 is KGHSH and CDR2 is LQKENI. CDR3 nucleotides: TGTGCCAGCTCTCAAACCACTGTAGCGGGCACAGATACGCAGTATTTT. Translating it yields CASSQTTVAGTDTQYF.

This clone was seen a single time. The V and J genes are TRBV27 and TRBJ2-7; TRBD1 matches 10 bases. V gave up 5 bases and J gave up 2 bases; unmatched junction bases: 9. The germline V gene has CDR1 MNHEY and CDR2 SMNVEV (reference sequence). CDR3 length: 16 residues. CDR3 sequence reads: CASSILGTGVPYEQYF. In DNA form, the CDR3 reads TGTGCCAGCAGTATCCTCGGGACAGGGGTCCCCTACGAGCAGTACTTC.

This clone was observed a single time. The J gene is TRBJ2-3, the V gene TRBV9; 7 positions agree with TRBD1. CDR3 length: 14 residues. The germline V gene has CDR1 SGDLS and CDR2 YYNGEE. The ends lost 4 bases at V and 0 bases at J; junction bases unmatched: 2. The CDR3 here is CASSLQGSTDTQYF. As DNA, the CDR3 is TGTGCCAGCAGCCTACAGGGGAGCACAGATACGCAGTATTTT.

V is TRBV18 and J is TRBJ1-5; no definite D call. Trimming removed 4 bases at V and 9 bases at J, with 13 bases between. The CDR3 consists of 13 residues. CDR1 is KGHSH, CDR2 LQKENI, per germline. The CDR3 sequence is CASSQTGIRPQHF. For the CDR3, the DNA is TGTGCCAGCTCACAGACGGGGATTCGGCCCCAGCATTTT.

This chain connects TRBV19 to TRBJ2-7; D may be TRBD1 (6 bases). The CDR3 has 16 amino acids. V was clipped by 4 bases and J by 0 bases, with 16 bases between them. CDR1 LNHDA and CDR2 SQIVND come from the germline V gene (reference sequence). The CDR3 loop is CASSKTGSSSSYEQYF. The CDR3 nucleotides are TGTGCCAGTAGTAAGACAGGTTCCAGCAGCTCCTACGAGCAGTACTTC.

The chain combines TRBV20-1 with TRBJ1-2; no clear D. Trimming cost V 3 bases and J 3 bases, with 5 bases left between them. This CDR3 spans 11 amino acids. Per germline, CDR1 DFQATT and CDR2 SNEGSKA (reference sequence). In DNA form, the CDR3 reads TGCAGTGCTAGGGGCGACTATGGCTACACCTTC. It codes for CSARGDYGYTF.

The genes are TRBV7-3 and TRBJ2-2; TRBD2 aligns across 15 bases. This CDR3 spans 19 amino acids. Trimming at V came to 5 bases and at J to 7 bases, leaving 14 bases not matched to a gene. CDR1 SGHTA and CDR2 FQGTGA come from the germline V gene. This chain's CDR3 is CASSPQTRTSGRAVGELFF. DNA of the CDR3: TGTGCCAGCAGCCCCCAAACCCGGACTAGCGGGAGGGCCGTCGGGGAGCTGTTTTTT.

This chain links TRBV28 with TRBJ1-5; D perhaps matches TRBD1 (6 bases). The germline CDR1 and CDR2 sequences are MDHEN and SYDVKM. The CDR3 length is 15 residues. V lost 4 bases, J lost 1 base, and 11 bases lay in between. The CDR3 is CASSSGGPSNQPQHF. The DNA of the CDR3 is TGTGCCAGCAGTTCCGGGGGGCCGAGCAATCAGCCCCAGCATTTT.